This is a list of T cell receptor beta chains from one sample in a study of cytomegalovirus exposure and HLA in healthy donors. Produced via immunoSEQ multiplex PCR; TCRdb's table is partial and in-frame only. The data show more than 100,000 clones, 80% seen once. The sample was PBMCs. The receptor set was obtained from a man in his thirties or forties in good health and CMV-seronegative. The CDR3 runs from the conserved cysteine through the conserved F or W. Fields, in order: CDR3 protein, CDR3 DNA, D gene, clone size, V gene, J gene. The D gene is left open where the match is weak. Clone size appears in some rows only: once, few, many, or a class for an expanded clone.

CDR3: CASSPERQGINEKLFF
DNA: TGTGCCAGCTCACCCGAGCGTCAGGGGATTAATGAAAAACTGTTTTTT
D: .
size: .
V: TRBV18
J: TRBJ1-4

CDR3: CAWSTAGQGKETQYF
DNA: TGTGCCTGGAGTACGGCGGGACAGGGGAAAGAGACCCAGTACTTC
D: TRBD1
size: .
V: TRBV30
J: TRBJ2-5

CDR3: CASSVAGAGGNTGELFF
DNA: TGTGCCAGCAGCGTAGCCGGAGCGGGGGGCAACACCGGGGAGCTGTTTTTT
D: TRBD2
size: .
V: TRBV9
J: TRBJ2-2

CDR3: CASSVDGRVDQETQYF
DNA: TGTGCCAGCAGCGTAGACGGTAGAGTAGATCAAGAGACCCAGTACTTC
D: .
size: .
V: TRBV9
J: TRBJ2-5

CDR3: CASSVSTGGMNTEAFF
DNA: TGTGCCAGCAGCGTTTCTACAGGGGGCATGAACACTGAAGCTTTCTTT
D: TRBD1
size: few
V: TRBV9
J: TRBJ1-1

CDR3: CASSPIGTPSYNEQFF
DNA: TGCGCCAGCAGCCCAATCGGGACTCCCTCCTACAATGAGCAGTTCTTC
D: .
size: .
V: TRBV5-1
J: TRBJ2-1

CDR3: CASSPQGASNEKLFF
DNA: TGTGCCAGCTCACCACAGGGGGCAAGTAATGAAAAACTGTTTTTT
D: TRBD1
size: .
V: TRBV18
J: TRBJ1-4

CDR3: CASMSSPIRYTF
DNA: TGTGCCAGCATGAGTAGCCCTATTCGCTACACCTTC
D: .
size: .
V: TRBV2
J: TRBJ1-2

CDR3: CASSFGGGYTF
DNA: TGTGCCAGCAGCTTTGGGGGCGGCTACACCTTC
D: .
size: .
V: TRBV5-5
J: TRBJ1-2

CDR3: CASSLTGISYEQYF
DNA: TGTGCCAGCAGCCTGACAGGGATCTCCTACGAGCAGTACTTC
D: TRBD1
size: .
V: TRBV5-5
J: TRBJ2-7

CDR3: CAWSKWDRGPQETQYF
DNA: TGTGCCTGGTCTAAATGGGACAGGGGGCCACAAGAGACCCAGTACTTC
D: TRBD1
size: .
V: TRBV30
J: TRBJ2-5

CDR3: CASSHGTGGEDEQYF
DNA: TGCGCCAGCAGCCACGGGACAGGGGGTGAAGACGAGCAGTACTTC
D: TRBD1
size: .
V: TRBV5-1
J: TRBJ2-7

CDR3: CATRVAGDTDTQYF
DNA: TGTGCCACTCGAGTAGCGGGGGACACAGATACGCAGTATTTT
D: TRBD2
size: .
V: TRBV6-6
J: TRBJ2-3

CDR3: CASGRQGALYEQYF
DNA: TGTGCCAGTGGACGACAGGGGGCTTTATACGAGCAGTACTTC
D: TRBD1
size: few
V: TRBV19
J: TRBJ2-7

CDR3: CASSLGGGLGNEQFF
DNA: TGTGCCAGCAGCTTAGGCGGGGGCCTTGGCAATGAGCAGTTCTTC
D: .
size: .
V: TRBV7-2
J: TRBJ2-1

CDR3: CASSPRDTDLFFDGYTF
DNA: TGCGCCAGCAGCCCCCGGGACACAGACCTCTTTTTCGATGGCTACACCTTC
D: .
size: few
V: TRBV4-1
J: TRBJ1-2

CDR3: CSVGGYEQYF
DNA: TGCAGCGTGGGGGGATACGAGCAGTACTTC
D: .
size: few
V: TRBV20-1
J: TRBJ2-7

CDR3: CASYQGLEETQYF
DNA: TGTGCCAGCTATCAGGGTTTGGAAGAGACCCAGTACTTC
D: .
size: .
V: TRBV5-6
J: TRBJ2-5

CDR3: CASSLAGTGATEQYF
DNA: TGTGCCAGCAGCTTAGCGGGGACAGGGGCCACCGAGCAGTACTTC
D: TRBD1
size: .
V: TRBV7-9
J: TRBJ2-7

CDR3: CASTALAGGNSPLHF
DNA: TGTGCCAGCACCGCCCTGGCAGGGGGCAATTCACCCCTCCACTTT
D: TRBD1
size: few
V: TRBV2
J: TRBJ1-6

CDR3: CASRGGSSYEQYF
DNA: TGTGCCAGCAGGGGGGGGTCCTCCTACGAGCAGTACTTC
D: TRBD2
size: once
V: TRBV2
J: TRBJ2-7

CDR3: CASSEIGQGAVVVGRNQPQHF
DNA: TGTGCCAGCAGTGAAATAGGACAGGGGGCGGTCGTTGTGGGTCGGAATCAGCCCCAGCATTTT
D: TRBD1
size: few
V: TRBV6-1
J: TRBJ1-5

CDR3: CASSKDSRSYNEQFF
DNA: TGTGCCAGCAGTAAAGACAGTCGCTCCTACAATGAGCAGTTCTTC
D: .
size: .
V: TRBV6-1
J: TRBJ2-1

CDR3: CASSLYRDSPLHF
DNA: TGTGCCAGCAGTTTGTACAGGGATTCACCCCTCCACTTT
D: .
size: .
V: TRBV6-5
J: TRBJ1-6

CDR3: CASSSVGQLHPGNTIYF
DNA: TGTGCCAGCAGCTCAGTGGGACAGCTTCACCCTGGAAACACCATATATTTT
D: TRBD1
size: .
V: TRBV7-6
J: TRBJ1-3

CDR3: CASSSSVGWGAHNEQFF
DNA: TGTGCCAGCAGCTCGTCCGTCGGGTGGGGCGCGCACAATGAGCAGTTCTTC
D: .
size: once
V: TRBV7-9
J: TRBJ2-1

CDR3: CASSEGPSGGTDTQYF
DNA: TGTGCCAGCAGTGAAGGCCCTAGCGGGGGTACAGATACGCAGTATTTT
D: TRBD2
size: .
V: TRBV6-1
J: TRBJ2-3

CDR3: CASSLRGGWNQPQHF
DNA: TGCGCCAGCAGCTTGAGGGGGGGATGGAATCAGCCCCAGCATTTT
D: .
size: .
V: TRBV5-1
J: TRBJ1-5

CDR3: CASSISPWRNEKLFF
DNA: TGTGCCAGTAGTATATCCCCGTGGAGAAATGAAAAACTGTTTTTT
D: .
size: .
V: TRBV19
J: TRBJ1-4

CDR3: CASSLTSGGTNEKLFF
DNA: TGCGCCAGCAGCTTGACTTCAGGAGGGACTAATGAAAAACTGTTTTTT
D: .
size: few
V: TRBV5-1
J: TRBJ1-4

CDR3: CASSSRGGEQYF
DNA: TGTGCCAGCAGCTCCCGGGGGGGCGAGCAGTACTTC
D: TRBD2
size: .
V: TRBV7-2
J: TRBJ2-7

CDR3: CASSQTGEGLNTEAFF
DNA: TGTGCCAGCAGCCAAACGGGGGAAGGCTTGAACACTGAAGCTTTCTTT
D: .
size: .
V: TRBV14
J: TRBJ1-1

CDR3: CASSPSGGAVETQYF
DNA: TGTGCCAGCAGCCCCTCCGGGGGGGCGGTTGAGACCCAGTACTTC
D: TRBD2
size: .
V: TRBV9
J: TRBJ2-5

CDR3: CASSLSGTGGYEQYF
DNA: TGTGCCAGCAGCTTGTCGGGGACAGGGGGCTACGAGCAGTACTTC
D: TRBD1
size: .
V: TRBV11-3
J: TRBJ2-7

CDR3: CTSSLGRGGGGDRRLSPLHF
DNA: TGCACCAGCAGCCTAGGCCGGGGAGGGGGGGGTGATCGACGGTTGTCACCCCTCCACTTT
D: .
size: .
V: TRBV1
J: TRBJ1-6

CDR3: CASSETREQYF
DNA: TGCGCCAGCAGTGAGACTAGGGAGCAGTACTTC
D: .
size: once
V: TRBV10-2
J: TRBJ2-7

CDR3: CASSTSHGQSNQPQHF
DNA: TGTGCCAGTAGTACATCTCATGGACAGTCTAACCAGCCCCAGCATTTT
D: .
size: .
V: TRBV19
J: TRBJ1-5

CDR3: CASSLSTGGGNQPQHF
DNA: TGTGCCAGCAGCTTATCGACAGGGGGTGGCAATCAGCCCCAGCATTTT
D: TRBD1
size: .
V: TRBV7-9
J: TRBJ1-5

CDR3: CASSAEAGGPWGEQFF
DNA: TGTGCCAGCAGCGCCGAAGCGGGGGGGCCATGGGGGGAGCAGTTCTTC
D: TRBD2
size: .
V: TRBV9
J: TRBJ2-1

CDR3: CASSSRTSGVNEQYF
DNA: TGTGCCAGCAGTAGTCGGACTAGCGGGGTTAACGAGCAGTACTTC
D: TRBD2
size: .
V: TRBV5-6
J: TRBJ2-7

CDR3: CASSYFDRWGSPLHF
DNA: TGTGCCAGCAGCTACTTCGACAGGTGGGGTTCACCCCTCCACTTT
D: .
size: few
V: TRBV28
J: TRBJ1-6

CDR3: CASSRGQSLYNEQFF
DNA: TGCGCCAGCAGTAGGGGACAGAGTCTCTACAATGAGCAGTTCTTC
D: TRBD1
size: .
V: TRBV10-1
J: TRBJ2-1

CDR3: CASSHPPRFSYNEQFF
DNA: TGTGCCAGCAGCCACCCCCCGCGATTCTCCTACAATGAGCAGTTCTTC
D: .
size: .
V: TRBV5-8
J: TRBJ2-1

CDR3: CSVSPTGINYGYTF
DNA: TGCAGCGTTTCCCCTACAGGGATCAACTATGGCTACACCTTC
D: .
size: .
V: TRBV29-1
J: TRBJ1-2

CDR3: CASSQWGTGSYEQYF
DNA: TGTGCCAGCAGCCAATGGGGGACAGGGTCCTACGAGCAGTACTTC
D: TRBD1
size: .
V: TRBV5-4
J: TRBJ2-7

CDR3: CASSLVRYTSTDTQYF
DNA: TGCGCCAGCAGCTTGGTCAGGTATACTAGCACAGATACGCAGTATTTT
D: .
size: .
V: TRBV5-1
J: TRBJ2-3

CDR3: CASSFGKMRQGGRQPQHF
DNA: TGTGCCAGCAGTTTTGGGAAAATGCGGCAGGGGGGACGCCAGCCCCAGCATTTT
D: TRBD1
size: .
V: TRBV28
J: TRBJ1-5

CDR3: CASSSSGQGVNEKLFF
DNA: TGTGCCAGCAGTTCCTCGGGGCAGGGGGTAAATGAAAAACTGTTTTTT
D: TRBD1
size: .
V: TRBV28
J: TRBJ1-4

CDR3: CASSLRDRYEQYF
DNA: TGCGCCAGCAGCCTCCGGGACAGATACGAGCAGTACTTC
D: TRBD1
size: .
V: TRBV5-1
J: TRBJ2-7

CDR3: CASSQGSSSYNSPLHF
DNA: TGCGCCAGCAGCCAAGGGTCGAGCTCCTATAATTCACCCCTCCACTTT
D: .
size: .
V: TRBV4-3
J: TRBJ1-6

CDR3: CASSRVAGANGLTF
DNA: TGTGCCAGCAGCAGAGTTGCTGGGGCCAACGGCCTGACTTTC
D: .
size: .
V: TRBV7-6
J: TRBJ2-6

CDR3: CASGNQGSAGNTIYF
DNA: TGTGCCAGCGGAAACCAGGGGTCTGCAGGAAACACCATATATTTT
D: .
size: .
V: TRBV28
J: TRBJ1-3

CDR3: CASSLAQGSTNTGELFF
DNA: TGCGCCAGCAGCTTGGCACAGGGGTCTACGAACACCGGGGAGCTGTTTTTT
D: TRBD1
size: few
V: TRBV5-1
J: TRBJ2-2

CDR3: CASRMGRSTDTQYF
DNA: TGTGCCAGCCGGATGGGGCGGAGCACAGATACGCAGTATTTT
D: .
size: .
V: TRBV2
J: TRBJ2-3

CDR3: CASSLGAYEQYF
DNA: TGTGCCAGCAGCTTGGGCGCCTACGAGCAGTACTTC
D: .
size: .
V: TRBV5-6
J: TRBJ2-7

CDR3: CASTTTSGGAIEQFF
DNA: TGTGCCAGCACCACTACTAGCGGGGGGGCCATCGAGCAGTTCTTC
D: TRBD2
size: .
V: TRBV13
J: TRBJ2-1

CDR3: CASSPRDRGETQYF
DNA: TGTGCCAGCTCACCACGGGACAGGGGAGAGACCCAGTACTTC
D: TRBD1
size: .
V: TRBV18
J: TRBJ2-5